This T cell receptor beta chain was recovered during a study of regulatory T cells in long-lasting Graves disease. Overall study: Newly diagnosed Graves' patients took antithyroid drugs under 3 months.

This clonotype was observed a few times. The CDR3 consists of 15 residues. Deletions cut 5 bases from V and 0 bases from J, with 14 bases between. Arm-PCR of CDR3 regions and iRepertoire HTBI primers were the basis on which TCR beta libraries were built. TCRdb fed the multiplex PCR reads into MiXCR, producing one record per CDR3 protein. The sample lists under 800,000 distinct CDR3 sequences, less than 20% seen once, with 15% to 20% in the top ten. Regarding time point: newly diagnosed GD, antithyroid drugs for less than 3 months. Making the TCR library involved RNA that had been extracted from PBMCs. The same sample was also studied in work on T cells in Graves' hyperthyroidism and ophthalmopathy. As reported in that work: Ophthalmopathy and stable hyperthyroidism were separated by a 13 V-J model.

The material was peripheral blood mononuclear cells (PBMCs), obtained at new diagnosis, from a patient treated with antithyroid drugs. The TCR originated in a woman younger than 45 with Graves disease. This chain links TRBV12-3 or TRBV12-4 with TRBJ2-7; perhaps TRBD2 as D (6 bases). The CDR3 nucleotides are TGTGCCAGCAGTCGTAGCGGCATTCACTCCTACGAGCAGTACTTC. It codes for CASSRSGIHSYEQYF.